This T cell receptor beta chain was profiled in a study of blood T cell repertoires in COVID-19. Authors' analysis steps: Scientists estimated how many nucleated cells there were by amplifying reference gene primers. Libraries were prepared by immunoSEQ multiplex PCR; TCRdb keeps only in-frame clonotypes and omits some of them. The DNA gave D and trimming, while V, J and clone size come from that table. Of about 190,000 clones in the sample, roughly 87% were seen once. CDR3 length equals 15 residues. Trimming removed 0 bases from V and 7 bases from J, with 14 bases in between. CDR1 and CDR2 from the germline V gene are SGHRS and YFSETQ.

This TCR derives from a man in his fifties or sixties with active or convalescent COVID-19. The material sequenced was peripheral blood. The gene calls are TRBV5-1 and TRBJ2-1; D is ambiguous. The CDR3 loop reads CASSLAQVGWNEQFF. The CDR3, as DNA: TGCGCCAGCAGCTTGGCCCAGGTGGGTTGGAATGAGCAGTTCTTC.